These T cell receptor beta chains were read from a single sample in a study of blood T cell repertoires in COVID-19. The table came from immunoSEQ multiplex PCR; TCRdb's copy has only in-frame clones and leaves some out. The repertoire holds over 150,000 clones, with approximately 88% as singletons. What was sequenced was peripheral blood. The receptor set was obtained from a woman aged 40 to 49 with COVID-19, enrolled during active disease. Each CDR3 is given with its conserved first and last residue. A D gene is named only where the DNA matches it firmly. Clone size is shown for a subset of rows, as once, few, many or a class of expanded clone.

d_gene	abundance	j_gene	v_gene	CDR3nt	CDR3aa
-	-	TRBJ2-2	TRBV7-8	TGTGCCAGCAGCTTCGTCGGGGAGCTGTTTTTT	CASSFVGELFF
-	-	TRBJ2-1	TRBV5-1	TGCGCCAGCAGCGACTACGGGTACAATGAGCAGTTCTTC	CASSDYGYNEQFF
-	-	TRBJ1-3	TRBV5-1	TGCGCCAGCAGCTTGAAGGAGGGGCGTAACTCTGGAAACACCATATATTTT	CASSLKEGRNSGNTIYF
-	-	TRBJ2-7	TRBV4-2	TGTGCCAGCAGCCAAGAGTCGACTAGTGGGGCCCCAGCCTACGAGCAGTACTTC	CASSQESTSGAPAYEQYF
-	-	TRBJ2-2	TRBV9	TGTGCCAGCAGCGTAGCCCCCGGAGGGAGACTAACCACCGGGGAGCTGTTTTTT	CASSVAPGGRLTTGELFF
TRBD1	-	TRBJ1-6	TRBV28	TGTGCCAGCAGTTTATTGGACAGGAGACCCAATTCACCCCTCCACTTT	CASSLLDRRPNSPLHF
-	-	TRBJ1-1	TRBV11-3	TGTGCCAGCAGTAGGGGGGGTGTGAACACTGAAGCTTTCTTT	CASSRGGVNTEAFF
-	-	TRBJ1-2	TRBV23-1	TGCGCCAGCCCCCAGGGGAACTACTATGGCTACACCTTC	CASPQGNYYGYTF
-	-	TRBJ2-5	TRBV5-1	TGCGCCAGCAACTTGGATTCGGAGACCCAGTACTTC	CASNLDSETQYF
-	few	TRBJ2-1	TRBV2	TGTGCCAGCAGTGACAGATACAATGAGCAGTTCTTC	CASSDRYNEQFF
TRBD2	-	TRBJ2-3	TRBV27	TGTGCCAGCAGTTTTAGCGGGATCACAGATACGCAGTATTTT	CASSFSGITDTQYF
-	few	TRBJ2-7	TRBV2	TGTGCCATAACGGGGGTGGCAGGCCGGGAGCAGTACTTC	CAITGVAGREQYF
TRBD2	-	TRBJ2-3	TRBV19	TGTGCCAGTAGACCCGGGACTAGCGGAGGGGATACGCAGTATTTT	CASRPGTSGGDTQYF
-	-	TRBJ1-1	TRBV19	TGTGTCACAGTCAGGGGACGGAACACTGAAGCTTTCTTT	CVTVRGRNTEAFF
-	-	TRBJ1-4	TRBV1	TGCACCTCCCCGAGGGAACAGGATGTGCGGGAGAAGGAAAAACTGTTTTTT	CTSPREQDVREKEKLFF
-	-	TRBJ2-3	TRBV7-9	TGTGCCAGCAGCTTAGATGGTTCTAGCGGCACAGATACGCAGTATTTT	CASSLDGSSGTDTQYF
TRBD1	-	TRBJ1-1	TRBV11-2	TGTGCCAGCAGCCTAAAGGACAGGGGGACTGAAGCTTTCTTT	CASSLKDRGTEAFF
-	once	TRBJ1-6	TRBV6-4	TGTGCCAGCAGTGCTGGGCCCAGCTCCTATAATTCACCCCTCCACTTT	CASSAGPSSYNSPLHF
-	-	TRBJ2-7	TRBV5-1	TGCGCCAGCAGCCGCCCGACCGACACCGTAGAGAGTGAGCAGTACTTC	CASSRPTDTVESEQYF
-	-	TRBJ1-1	TRBV28	TGTGCCAGCAGTTTGGTGCTCGGGGGAAGCATGAACACTGAAGCTTTCTTT	CASSLVLGGSMNTEAFF
TRBD1	-	TRBJ1-5	TRBV18	TGTGCCAGCTCACCAAGAGGGGGCAATATCAATCAGCCCCAGCATTTT	CASSPRGGNINQPQHF
-	once	TRBJ1-1	TRBV29-1	TGCAGCGTTGAATGGATCGGCACAGCTCGAGCTTTCTTT	CSVEWIGTARAFF
TRBD1	-	TRBJ2-7	TRBV19	TGTGCCAGTAGTCGCCCGGGACAGGGACCCTACGAGCAGTACTTC	CASSRPGQGPYEQYF
-	-	TRBJ2-7	TRBV18	TGTGCCAGCTCGTCGGGCGAGCAGTACTTC	CASSSGEQYF
-	-	TRBJ2-7	TRBV20-1	TGCAGTGCTAGTTCCCCCCACAGCTACGAGCAGTACTTC	CSASSPHSYEQYF
-	-	TRBJ2-1	TRBV28	TGTGCCAGCAGTTTGTGGCGGGAAAGGGACAATGAGCAGTTCTTC	CASSLWRERDNEQFF
TRBD1	-	TRBJ1-6	TRBV11-2	TGTGCCAGCAGCTTAGGACGTCCCGGGACAGGGGAGGATAATTCACCCCTCCACTTT	CASSLGRPGTGEDNSPLHF
-	-	TRBJ2-1	TRBV28	TGTGCCAGCATCAGAAGCTCCTACAATGAGCAGTTCTTC	CASIRSSYNEQFF
TRBD2	-	TRBJ2-3	TRBV10-3	TGTGCCATCAGAGGACTAGCGGGGGACACAGATACGCAGTATTTT	CAIRGLAGDTDTQYF
-	-	TRBJ1-5	TRBV7-9	TGTGCCAGCAGCGACACAGGGCTCGGCAATCAGCCCCAGCATTTT	CASSDTGLGNQPQHF
TRBD1	-	TRBJ1-2	TRBV2	TGTGCCAGCAGTGTTGCCCCGGAACGGGACAGGGCTTCTAACTATGGCTACACCTTC	CASSVAPERDRASNYGYTF
-	-	TRBJ2-5	TRBV6-2/TRBV6-3	TGTGCCAGCAGTCAGCGACAGGGAGGAGGCGAGACCCAGTACTTC	CASSQRQGGGETQYF
-	-	TRBJ1-2	TRBV7-2	TGTGCCAGCAGCTTAGGACATCAAAAACTTGGCTACACCTTC	CASSLGHQKLGYTF
TRBD1	-	TRBJ2-1	TRBV6-5	TGTGCCAGCAGCCTACTCCGGACAGGGGGGAATGAGCAGTTCTTC	CASSLLRTGGNEQFF
TRBD1	-	TRBJ1-1	TRBV5-4	TGTGCCAGCAGCTTGGACAGGGGCACTGAAGCTTTCTTT	CASSLDRGTEAFF
-	-	TRBJ1-2	TRBV19	TGTGCCAGTAGTCCCCCCATCGACAGCCACTATGGCTACACCTTC	CASSPPIDSHYGYTF
-	-	TRBJ1-3	TRBV9	TGTGCCAGCAGCGTAGCCCGATCAGGGAACACCATATATTTT	CASSVARSGNTIYF
TRBD2	-	TRBJ2-3	TRBV9	TGTGCCAGCAGCGTGAGGCTAGCGGGAAGCACAGATACGCAGTATTTT	CASSVRLAGSTDTQYF
-	few	TRBJ2-1	TRBV19	TGTGCCAGTTCTGACGGGGGAACCTACAATGAGCAGTTCTTC	CASSDGGTYNEQFF
TRBD2	-	TRBJ2-1	TRBV7-9	TGTGCCAGCAGCTTAGATCGGCTAGCGGGGAGTGAGCAGTTCTTC	CASSLDRLAGSEQFF
-	-	TRBJ1-1	TRBV11-3	TGTGCCAGCAGCTTAGTTCCAGTCCCGAACACTGAAGCTTTCTTT	CASSLVPVPNTEAFF
-	few	TRBJ2-2	TRBV28	TGTGCCAGCATTGCCGGGAATTCTGGGACCGGGGAGCTGTTTTTT	CASIAGNSGTGELFF
TRBD1	few	TRBJ1-6	TRBV27	TGTGCCAGCAGCCGACAGGGTCCGAATTCACCCCTCCACTTT	CASSRQGPNSPLHF
TRBD1	-	TRBJ1-4	TRBV19	TGTGCCAGTGGCCCGGGACAGAGTAATGAAAAACTGTTTTTT	CASGPGQSNEKLFF
TRBD2	-	TRBJ2-5	TRBV12-5	TGTGCTAGTGGAGTGGGGGGGGAAGAGACCCAGTACTTC	CASGVGGEETQYF
TRBD1	-	TRBJ2-6	TRBV27	TGTGCCACCAGGCAGGGGGCCCTACTCTCTGGGGCCAACGTCCTGACTTTC	CATRQGALLSGANVLTF
TRBD1	-	TRBJ1-4	TRBV7-6	TGTGCCAGCAGCTTAGTACTCGCCGGGACAGTGGGGGAAAAACTGTTTTTT	CASSLVLAGTVGEKLFF
-	-	TRBJ1-6	TRBV28	TGTGCCAGCAGTTTGGCGAGCGGGCCTTCACCCCTCCACTTT	CASSLASGPSPLHF
TRBD2	-	TRBJ2-7	TRBV7-2	TGTGCCAGCAGCTTGACTAGCGGGGGCTCCTACGAGCAGTACTTC	CASSLTSGGSYEQYF
-	-	TRBJ1-2	TRBV6-5	TGTGCCAGTTTCAAAGGGAGGGGCTACACCTTC	CASFKGRGYTF
-	-	TRBJ2-5	TRBV19	TGTGCCAGTAGTATCAGCGGGCCGGAGACCCAGTACTTC	CASSISGPETQYF
TRBD1	once	TRBJ1-6	TRBV11-2	TGTGCCAGCAGCTCGCGACAGGGACAGTCACCCCTCCACTTT	CASSSRQGQSPLHF